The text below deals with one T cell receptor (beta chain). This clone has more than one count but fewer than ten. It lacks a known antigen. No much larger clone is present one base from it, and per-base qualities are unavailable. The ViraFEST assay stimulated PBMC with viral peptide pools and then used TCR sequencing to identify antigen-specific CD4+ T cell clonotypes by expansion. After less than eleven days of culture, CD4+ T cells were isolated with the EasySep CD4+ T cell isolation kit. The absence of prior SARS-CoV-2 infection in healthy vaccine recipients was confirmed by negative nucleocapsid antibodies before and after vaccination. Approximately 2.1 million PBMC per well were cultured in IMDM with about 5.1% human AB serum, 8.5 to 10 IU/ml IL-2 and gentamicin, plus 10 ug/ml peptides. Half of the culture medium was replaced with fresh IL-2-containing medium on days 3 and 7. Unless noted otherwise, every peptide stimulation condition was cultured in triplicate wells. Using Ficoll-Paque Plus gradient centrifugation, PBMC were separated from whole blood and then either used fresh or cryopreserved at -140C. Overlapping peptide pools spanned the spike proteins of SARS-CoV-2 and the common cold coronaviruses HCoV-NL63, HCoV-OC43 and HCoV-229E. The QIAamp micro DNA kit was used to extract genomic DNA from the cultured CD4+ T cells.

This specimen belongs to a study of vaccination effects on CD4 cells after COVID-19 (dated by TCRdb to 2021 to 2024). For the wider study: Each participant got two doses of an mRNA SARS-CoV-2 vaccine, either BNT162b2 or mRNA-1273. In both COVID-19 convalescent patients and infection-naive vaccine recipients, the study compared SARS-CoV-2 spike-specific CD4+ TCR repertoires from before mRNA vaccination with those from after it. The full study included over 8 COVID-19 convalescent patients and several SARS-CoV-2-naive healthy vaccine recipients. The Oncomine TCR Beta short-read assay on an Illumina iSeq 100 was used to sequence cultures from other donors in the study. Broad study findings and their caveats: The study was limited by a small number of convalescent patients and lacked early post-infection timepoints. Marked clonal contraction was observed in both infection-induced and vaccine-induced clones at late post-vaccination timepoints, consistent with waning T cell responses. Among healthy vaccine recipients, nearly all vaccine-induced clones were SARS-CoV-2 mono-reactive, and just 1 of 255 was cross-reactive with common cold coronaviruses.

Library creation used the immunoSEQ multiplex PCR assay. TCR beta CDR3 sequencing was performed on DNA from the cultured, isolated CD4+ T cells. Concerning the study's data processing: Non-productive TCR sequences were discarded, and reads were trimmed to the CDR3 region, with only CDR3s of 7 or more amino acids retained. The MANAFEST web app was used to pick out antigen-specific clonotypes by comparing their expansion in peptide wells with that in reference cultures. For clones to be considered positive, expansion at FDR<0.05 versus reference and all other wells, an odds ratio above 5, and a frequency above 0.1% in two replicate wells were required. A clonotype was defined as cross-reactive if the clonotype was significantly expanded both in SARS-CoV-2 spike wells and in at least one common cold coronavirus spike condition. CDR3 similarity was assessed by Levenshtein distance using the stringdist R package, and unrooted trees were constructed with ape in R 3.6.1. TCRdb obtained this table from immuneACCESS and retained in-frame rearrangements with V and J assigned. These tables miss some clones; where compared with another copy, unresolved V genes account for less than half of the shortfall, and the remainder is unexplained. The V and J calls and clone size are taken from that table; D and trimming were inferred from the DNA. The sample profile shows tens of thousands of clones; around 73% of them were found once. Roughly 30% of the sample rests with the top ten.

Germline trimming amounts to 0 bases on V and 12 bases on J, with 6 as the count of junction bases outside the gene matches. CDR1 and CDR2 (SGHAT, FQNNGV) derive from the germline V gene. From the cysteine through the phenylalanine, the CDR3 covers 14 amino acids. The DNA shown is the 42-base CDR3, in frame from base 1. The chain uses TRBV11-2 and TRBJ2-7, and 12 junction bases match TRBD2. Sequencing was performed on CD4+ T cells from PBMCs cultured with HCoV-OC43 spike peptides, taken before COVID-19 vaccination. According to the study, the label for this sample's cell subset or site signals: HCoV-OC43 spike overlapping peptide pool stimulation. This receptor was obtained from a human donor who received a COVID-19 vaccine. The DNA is TGTGCCAGCAGCTTAGAGCCTAGCGGGGGGGCGTTGTACTTC. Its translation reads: CASSLEPSGGALYF.